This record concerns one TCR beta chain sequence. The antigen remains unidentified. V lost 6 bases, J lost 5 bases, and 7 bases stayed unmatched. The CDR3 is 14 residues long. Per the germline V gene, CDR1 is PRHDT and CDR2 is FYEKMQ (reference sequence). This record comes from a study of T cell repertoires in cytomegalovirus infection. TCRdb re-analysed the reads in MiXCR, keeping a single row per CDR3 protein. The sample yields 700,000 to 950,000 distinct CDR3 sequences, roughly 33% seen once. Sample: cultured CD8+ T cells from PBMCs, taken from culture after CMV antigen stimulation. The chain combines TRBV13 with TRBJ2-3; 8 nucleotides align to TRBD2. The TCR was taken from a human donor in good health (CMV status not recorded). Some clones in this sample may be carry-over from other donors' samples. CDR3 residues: CASSPGGPGDTQYF. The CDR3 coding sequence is TGTGCCAGCAGTCCGGGGGGGCCGGGAGATACGCAGTATTTT.